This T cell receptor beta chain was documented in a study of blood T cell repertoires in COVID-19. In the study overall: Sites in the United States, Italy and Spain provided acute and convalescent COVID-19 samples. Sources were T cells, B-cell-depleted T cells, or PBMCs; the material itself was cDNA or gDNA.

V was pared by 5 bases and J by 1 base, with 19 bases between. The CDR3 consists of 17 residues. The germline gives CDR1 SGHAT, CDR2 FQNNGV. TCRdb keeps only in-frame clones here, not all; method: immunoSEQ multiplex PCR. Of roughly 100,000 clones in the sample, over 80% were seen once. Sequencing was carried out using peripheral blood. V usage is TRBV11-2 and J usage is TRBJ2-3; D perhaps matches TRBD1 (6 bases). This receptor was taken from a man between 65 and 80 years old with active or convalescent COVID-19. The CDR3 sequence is CASSPPWGHLGTDTQYF. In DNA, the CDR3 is TGTGCCAGCAGCCCTCCTTGGGGACACCTCGGCACAGATACGCAGTATTTT.